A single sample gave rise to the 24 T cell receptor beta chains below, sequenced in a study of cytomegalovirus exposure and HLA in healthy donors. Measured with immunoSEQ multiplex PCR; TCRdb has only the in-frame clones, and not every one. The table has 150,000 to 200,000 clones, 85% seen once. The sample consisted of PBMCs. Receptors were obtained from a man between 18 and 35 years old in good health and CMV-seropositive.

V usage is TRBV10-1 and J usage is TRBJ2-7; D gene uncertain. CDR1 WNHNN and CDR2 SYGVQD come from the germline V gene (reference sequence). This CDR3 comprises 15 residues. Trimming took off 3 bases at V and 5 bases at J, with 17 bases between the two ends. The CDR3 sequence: CASSDFRVGLDEQYF. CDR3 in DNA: TGCGCCAGCAGTGATTTCCGGGTTGGTCTGGACGAGCAGTACTTC.

The CDR3 DNA follows: TGTGCCAGCAGTTTCGTCCCGGGACAGGGGATGGGCACTGAAGCTTTCTTT. It is translated as CASSFVPGQGMGTEAFF. V and J are TRBV27 and TRBJ1-1, with 10 bases that match TRBD1. The CDR3 totals 17 residues. J was trimmed by 4 bases and V by 3 bases; bases with no gene match: 11. CDR1 is MNHEY, CDR2 SMNVEV, per germline (reference sequence).

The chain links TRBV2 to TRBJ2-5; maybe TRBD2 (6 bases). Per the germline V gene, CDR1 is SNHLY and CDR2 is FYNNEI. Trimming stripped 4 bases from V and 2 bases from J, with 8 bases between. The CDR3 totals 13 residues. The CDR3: CASSAGGQETQYF. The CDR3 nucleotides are TGTGCCAGCAGTGCTGGAGGGCAAGAGACCCAGTACTTC.

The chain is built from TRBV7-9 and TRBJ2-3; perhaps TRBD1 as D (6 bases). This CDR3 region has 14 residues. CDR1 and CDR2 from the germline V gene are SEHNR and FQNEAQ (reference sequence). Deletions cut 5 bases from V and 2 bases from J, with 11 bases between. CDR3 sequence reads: CASSKGGVTDTQYF. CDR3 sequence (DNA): TGTGCCAGCAGCAAAGGGGGTGTCACAGATACGCAGTATTTT.

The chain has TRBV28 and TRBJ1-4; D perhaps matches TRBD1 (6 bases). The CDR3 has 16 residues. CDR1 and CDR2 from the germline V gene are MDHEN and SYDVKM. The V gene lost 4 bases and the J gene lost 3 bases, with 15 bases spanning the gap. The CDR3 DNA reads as TGTGCCAGCAGTTCTACCTACAGGGTTGCTAATGAAAAACTGTTTTTT. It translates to CASSSTYRVANEKLFF.

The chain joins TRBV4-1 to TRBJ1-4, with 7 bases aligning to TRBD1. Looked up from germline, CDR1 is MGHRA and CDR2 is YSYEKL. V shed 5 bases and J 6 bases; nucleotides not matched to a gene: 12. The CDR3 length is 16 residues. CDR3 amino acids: CASSGGHGTVYEKLFF. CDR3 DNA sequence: TGCGCCAGCAGCGGAGGCCACGGGACAGTCTATGAAAAACTGTTTTTT.

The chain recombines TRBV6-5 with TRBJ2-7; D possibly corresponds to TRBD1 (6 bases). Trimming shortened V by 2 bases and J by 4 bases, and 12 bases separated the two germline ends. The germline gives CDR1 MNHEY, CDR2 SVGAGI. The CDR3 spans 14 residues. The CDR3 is CASSYTDRMYEQYF. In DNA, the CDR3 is TGTGCCAGCAGTTACACGGACAGAATGTACGAGCAGTACTTC.

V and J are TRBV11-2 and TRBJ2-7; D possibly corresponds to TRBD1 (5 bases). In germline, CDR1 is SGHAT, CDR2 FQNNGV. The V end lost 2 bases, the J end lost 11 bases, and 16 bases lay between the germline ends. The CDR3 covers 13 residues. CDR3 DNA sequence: TGTGCCAGCAGCTTATCGCAGGGCCCGCTGAAGTACTTC. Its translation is CASSLSQGPLKYF.

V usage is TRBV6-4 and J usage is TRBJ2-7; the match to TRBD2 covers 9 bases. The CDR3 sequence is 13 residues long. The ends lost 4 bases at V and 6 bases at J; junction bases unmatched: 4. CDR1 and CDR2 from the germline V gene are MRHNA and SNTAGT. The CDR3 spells CASSVVAGVEQYF. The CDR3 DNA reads TGTGCCAGCAGTGTGGTAGCGGGAGTCGAGCAGTACTTC.

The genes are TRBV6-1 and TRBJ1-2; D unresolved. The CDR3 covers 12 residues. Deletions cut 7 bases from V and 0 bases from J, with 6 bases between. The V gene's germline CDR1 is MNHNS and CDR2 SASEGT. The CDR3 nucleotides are TGTGCCAGCATGGCAGCTAACTATGGCTACACCTTC. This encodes CASMAANYGYTF.

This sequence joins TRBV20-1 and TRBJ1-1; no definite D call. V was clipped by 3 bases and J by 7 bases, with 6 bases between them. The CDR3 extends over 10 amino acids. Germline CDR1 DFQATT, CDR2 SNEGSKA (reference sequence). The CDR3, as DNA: TGCAGTGCTAGGCGAAGTGAAGCTTTCTTT. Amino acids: CSARRSEAFF.

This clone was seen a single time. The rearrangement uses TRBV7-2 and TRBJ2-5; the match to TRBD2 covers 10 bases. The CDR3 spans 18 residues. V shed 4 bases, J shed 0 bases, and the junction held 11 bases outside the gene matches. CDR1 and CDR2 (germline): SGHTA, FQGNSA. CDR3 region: CASSWGRLAGVYQETQYF. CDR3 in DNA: TGTGCCAGCAGCTGGGGCCGGCTAGCGGGGGTGTACCAAGAGACCCAGTACTTC.

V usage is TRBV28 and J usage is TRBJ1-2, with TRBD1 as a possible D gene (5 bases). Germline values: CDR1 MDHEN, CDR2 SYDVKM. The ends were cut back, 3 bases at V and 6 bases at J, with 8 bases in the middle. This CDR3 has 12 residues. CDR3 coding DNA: TGTGCCAGCAGTTTTGGGGGGAATGGCTACACCTTC. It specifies CASSFGGNGYTF.

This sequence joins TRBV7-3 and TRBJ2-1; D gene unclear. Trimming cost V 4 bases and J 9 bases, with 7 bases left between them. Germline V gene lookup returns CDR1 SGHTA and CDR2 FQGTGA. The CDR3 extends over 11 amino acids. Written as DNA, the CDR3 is TGTGCCAGCAGCTCTGGCGGTGAGCAGTTCTTC. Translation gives CASSSGGEQFF.

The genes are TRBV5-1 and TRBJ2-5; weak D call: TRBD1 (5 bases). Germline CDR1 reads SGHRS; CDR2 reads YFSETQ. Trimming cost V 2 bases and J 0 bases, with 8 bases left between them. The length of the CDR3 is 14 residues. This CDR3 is CASSFRQNQETQYF. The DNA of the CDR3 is TGCGCCAGCAGCTTTCGACAGAACCAAGAGACCCAGTACTTC.

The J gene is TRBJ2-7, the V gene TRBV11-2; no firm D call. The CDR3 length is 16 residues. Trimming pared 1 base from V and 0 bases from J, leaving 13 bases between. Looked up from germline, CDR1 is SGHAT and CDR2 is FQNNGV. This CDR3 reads CASSLGVAGVSYEQYF. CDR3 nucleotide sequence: TGTGCCAGCAGCTTAGGGGTGGCAGGCGTCTCCTACGAGCAGTACTTC.

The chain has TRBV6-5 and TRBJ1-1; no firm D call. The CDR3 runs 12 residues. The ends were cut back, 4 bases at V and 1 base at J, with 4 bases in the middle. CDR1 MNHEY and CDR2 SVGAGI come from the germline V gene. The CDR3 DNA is TGTGCCAGCAGTTCACAGAACACTGAAGCTTTCTTT. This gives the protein CASSSQNTEAFF.

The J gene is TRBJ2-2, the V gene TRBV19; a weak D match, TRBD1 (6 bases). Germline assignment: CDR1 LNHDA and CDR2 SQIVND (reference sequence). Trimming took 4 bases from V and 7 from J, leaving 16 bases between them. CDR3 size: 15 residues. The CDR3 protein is CASSTYRAEDGELFF. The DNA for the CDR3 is TGTGCCAGTAGTACCTACAGGGCCGAGGACGGGGAGCTGTTTTTT.

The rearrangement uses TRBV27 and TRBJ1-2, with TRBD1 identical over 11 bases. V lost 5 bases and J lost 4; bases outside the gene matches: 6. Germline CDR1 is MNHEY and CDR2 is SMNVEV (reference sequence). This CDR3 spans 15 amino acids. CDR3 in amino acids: CASSHGQGAGYGYTF. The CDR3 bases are TGTGCCAGCAGTCACGGACAGGGGGCGGGCTATGGCTACACCTTC.

The CDR3 reads CASSGGAGTISYEQYF. The DNA for the CDR3 is TGCGCCAGCAGCGGGGGGGCCGGGACTATCTCCTACGAGCAGTACTTC. This chain connects TRBV5-1 to TRBJ2-7, with D possibly being TRBD2 (7 bases). Germline assignment: CDR1 SGHRS and CDR2 YFSETQ. V was shortened by 4 bases and J by 0 bases, with 17 bases between the two germline ends. The CDR3 loop spans 16 amino acids. Drawing the rest from reference TRBV5-1 and TRBJ2-7, the complete variable domain is KAGVTQTPRYLIKTRGQQVTLSCSPISGHRSVSWYQQTPGQGLQFLFEYFSETQRNKGNFPGRFSGRQFSNSRSEMNVSTLELGDSALYLCASSGGAGTISYEQYFGPGTRLTVT.

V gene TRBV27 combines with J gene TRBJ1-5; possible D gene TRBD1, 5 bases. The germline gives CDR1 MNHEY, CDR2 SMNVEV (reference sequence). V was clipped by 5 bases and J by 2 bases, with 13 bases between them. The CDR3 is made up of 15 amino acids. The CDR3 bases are TGTGCCAGCAGTCCTCAGGGCTGGGGCAATCAGCCCCAGCATTTT. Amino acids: CASSPQGWGNQPQHF.

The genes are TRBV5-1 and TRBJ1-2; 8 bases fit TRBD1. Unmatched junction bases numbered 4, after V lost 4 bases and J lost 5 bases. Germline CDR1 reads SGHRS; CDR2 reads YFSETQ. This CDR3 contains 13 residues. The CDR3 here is CASSAGGAYGYTF. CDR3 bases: TGCGCCAGCAGCGCAGGGGGCGCTTATGGCTACACCTTC.

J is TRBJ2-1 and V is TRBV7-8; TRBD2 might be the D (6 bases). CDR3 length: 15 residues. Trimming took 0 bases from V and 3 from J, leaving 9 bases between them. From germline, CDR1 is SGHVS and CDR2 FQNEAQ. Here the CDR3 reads CASSLAAGNYNEQFF. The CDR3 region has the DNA TGTGCCAGCAGCTTAGCTGCGGGGAACTACAATGAGCAGTTCTTC.

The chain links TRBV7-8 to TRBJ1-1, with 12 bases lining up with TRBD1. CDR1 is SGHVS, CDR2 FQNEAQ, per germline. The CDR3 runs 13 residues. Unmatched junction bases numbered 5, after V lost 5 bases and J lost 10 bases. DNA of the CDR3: TGTGCCAGCAGCCCGGGACAGGGGGCGTCAGCTTTCTTT. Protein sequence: CASSPGQGASAFF. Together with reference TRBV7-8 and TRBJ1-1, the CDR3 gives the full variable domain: GAGVSQSPRYKVAKRGQDVALRCDPISGHVSLFWYQQALGQGPEFLTYFQNEAQLDKSGLPSDRFFAERPEGSVSTLKIQRTQQEDSAVYLCASSPGQGASAFFGQGTRLTVV.